These 10 T cell receptor beta chains were sequenced from one sample in a study of CD8 T cells in Susac syndrome. The RNA input was roughly 0.45 to 1 ug, and it was reverse transcribed with random hexamers. TCRdb re-called the immunoSEQ multiplex PCR reads with MiXCR, one entry per CDR3 protein. The table has about 300,000 distinct CDR3 sequences, approximately 81% seen once; the top ten hold around 0.12%. The sequenced material came from CD8+ T cells from PBMCs. These receptors were obtained from a human donor with multiple sclerosis.

The gene calls are TRBV10-3 and TRBJ2-5; TRBD1 or TRBD2 may be the D gene (5 bases each). The V end was cut by 4 bases, the J end by 0 bases, with 9 bases between. The CDR3 totals 14 residues. Germline loops: CDR1 ENHRY, CDR2 SYGVKD. Written as DNA, the CDR3 is TGTGCCATCAGTGCGGGGACGTACCAAGAGACCCAGTACTTC. Protein product: CAISAGTYQETQYF.

This clonotype was seen more than once but under ten times. This chain joins TRBV14 and TRBJ2-7; tentative D call: TRBD2 (5 bases). The CDR3 has 13 amino acids. With 3 bases removed from V and 4 bases from J, the gap between germline ends came to 10 bases. Germline assignment: CDR1 SGHDN and CDR2 FVKESK. This CDR3 is CASSHWTGYEQYF. CDR3 DNA sequence: TGTGCCAGCAGCCATTGGACGGGGTACGAGCAGTACTTC.

This chain joins TRBV7-9 and TRBJ2-1, with TRBD2 identical over 10 bases. Unmatched junction bases numbered 6, after V lost 4 bases and J lost 6 bases. The CDR3 is 15 amino acids. The germline CDR1 and CDR2 sequences are SEHNR and FQNEAQ (reference sequence). The CDR3 region has the DNA TGTGCCAGCAGCTACGGACTAGCGGAGGCCAATGAGCAGTTCTTC. It yields the protein CASSYGLAEANEQFF.

The chain is built from TRBV6-6 and TRBJ2-3; TRBD2 agrees at 7 bases. Unmatched junction bases numbered 10, after V lost 5 bases and J lost 2 bases. The length of the CDR3 is 16 residues. Germline-derived CDR1 and CDR2 are MNHNY and SVGAGI (reference sequence). CDR3 sequence: CASSLRLAVTTDTQYF. The CDR3, as DNA: TGTGCCAGCAGTCTTCGACTAGCAGTGACCACAGATACGCAGTATTTT.

The V call is TRBV14, the J call TRBJ1-1; no firm D call. Germline values: CDR1 SGHDN, CDR2 FVKESK. The V end lost 1 base, the J end lost 7 bases, and 10 bases lay between the germline ends. The length of the CDR3 is 13 residues. CDR3 in DNA: TGTGCCAGCAGCCAAGCCTGGTTTGGTGAAGCTTTCTTT. Translating it yields CASSQAWFGEAFF.

V usage is TRBV20-1 and J usage is TRBJ1-5; 7 bases match TRBD1. V trimming: 6 bases; J trimming: 2 bases; junction bases outside the gene matches: 16. CDR1 and CDR2 from the germline V gene are DFQATT and SNEGSKA (reference sequence). The CDR3 totals 17 residues. CDR3: CSALDRRGLGGNQPQHF. In nucleotides, the CDR3 is TGCAGTGCCTTGGACAGGAGGGGGCTGGGGGGCAATCAGCCCCAGCATTTT.

The chain joins TRBV7-6 to TRBJ2-7, with D possibly matching TRBD2 (6 bases). The V gene lost 5 bases and the J gene lost 5 bases, with 16 bases spanning the gap. CDR1 is SGHVS, CDR2 FNYEAQ, per germline. The CDR3 has 14 amino acids. Here the CDR3 reads CASSPEDYVHEQYF. CDR3 nucleotides: TGTGCCAGCAGCCCCGAGGACTACGTCCACGAGCAGTACTTC.

The genes are TRBV29-1 and TRBJ2-1; TRBD2 agrees at 12 bases. The CDR3 covers 13 residues. Germline loops: CDR1 SQVTM, CDR2 ANQGSEA. V shed 5 bases and J 10 bases; nucleotides not matched to a gene: 6. CDR3 sequence (DNA): TGCAGCGTTAGACTAGCGGGAGCCGAGGAGCAGTTCTTC. It is translated as CSVRLAGAEEQFF.

This clonotype appeared once. The chain links TRBV19 to TRBJ1-2; D is undetermined. Trimming cost V 8 bases and J 0 bases, with 7 bases left between them. The germline V gene encodes CDR1 LNHDA and CDR2 SQIVND (reference sequence). CDR3 length equals 12 residues. CDR3 sequence: CASWSANYGYTF. In nucleotides, the CDR3 is TGTGCCAGTTGGTCGGCTAACTATGGCTACACCTTC.

The chain recombines TRBV20-1 with TRBJ2-1, with 7 bases aligning to TRBD1. The CDR3 sequence is 14 residues long. V lost 6 bases, J lost 5 bases, and 10 bases stayed unmatched. The germline gives CDR1 DFQATT, CDR2 SNEGSKA (reference sequence). The chain's CDR3 is CSANDRDGNNEQFF. Written as DNA, the CDR3 is TGCAGTGCCAATGACAGGGACGGTAACAATGAGCAGTTCTTC.